The 27 T cell receptor beta chains reported below all come from one sample, sequenced in a study of a mutant IDH1 vaccine in newly diagnosed glioma. Sample time point: baseline, week 1 (first vaccination visit). Regarding treatment: pre-vaccination baseline after standard-of-care therapy. Data came from immunoSEQ multiplex PCR; TCRdb stores just in-frame clones and leaves some out. This table holds about 98,000 clones, 80% to 90% found once. The specimen comprised PBMCs, sampled from a glioma patient treated with radiotherapy, temozolomide or both. The origin of the receptors is a woman aged 45-59 years with glioma.

The gene calls are TRBV30 and TRBJ1-2; a weak D match, TRBD1 (5 bases). CDR1 and CDR2 from the germline V gene are GTSNPN and SVGIG (reference sequence). V lost 4 bases and J 8 bases, leaving 20 bases between the germline ends. The CDR3 runs 14 residues. The CDR3 DNA reads as TGTGCCTGGACCTCCTGGGACGGAGCCACGGGCTACACCTTC. Residues: CAWTSWDGATGYTF. The complete variable domain, with remaining parts taken from reference TRBV30 and TRBJ1-2, reads SQTIHQWPATLVQPVGSPLSLECTVEGTSNPNLYWYRQAAGRGLQLLFYSVGIGQISSEVPQNLSASRPQDRQFILSSKKLLLSDSGFYLCAWTSWDGATGYTFGSGTRLTVV.

The chain couples TRBV27 to TRBJ1-5; perhaps TRBD1 as D (6 bases). The CDR3 extends over 14 amino acids. Germline CDR1 MNHEY, CDR2 SMNVEV (reference sequence). V gave up 5 bases and J gave up 5 bases, with 13 bases separating them. CDR3 loop: CASSPGAPHQPQHF. CDR3 nucleotides: TGTGCCAGCAGTCCAGGGGCGCCCCATCAGCCCCAGCATTTT.

The chain has TRBV18 and TRBJ1-5; D is perhaps TRBD1 (6 bases). This CDR3 contains 15 residues. Looked up from germline, CDR1 is KGHSH and CDR2 is LQKENI. With 0 bases removed from V and 2 bases from J, the gap between germline ends came to 8 bases. CDR3: CASSPPGAGNQPQHF. The CDR3 DNA follows: TGTGCCAGCTCACCACCGGGGGCTGGCAATCAGCCCCAGCATTTT.

The chain employs TRBV9 and TRBJ1-2; 10 nucleotides line up with TRBD1. The CDR3 totals 17 residues. Germline CDR1 reads SGDLS; CDR2 reads YYNGEE. The V and J ends lost 4 bases and 4 bases, in that order; junction bases with no gene match: 13. CDR3 residues: CASSQTPGTGEVYGYTF. CDR3 nucleotides: TGTGCCAGCAGCCAAACCCCTGGGACAGGGGAGGTCTATGGCTACACCTTC.

DNA for the CDR3: TGCGCCAGCAGCCAAGTGGGTGGGAGGGTAGGCACAGATACGCAGTATTTT. Protein: CASSQVGGRVGTDTQYF. This chain uses TRBV4-1 with TRBJ2-3, with TRBD2 identical over 7 bases. J gave up 1 base and V 1 base, and 8 bases lay outside the gene matches. The CDR3 is 17 residues long. CDR1 and CDR2 from the germline V gene are MGHRA and YSYEKL.

V usage is TRBV9 and J usage is TRBJ2-7; tentatively, D is TRBD1 or TRBD2 (6 bases each). Germline V gives CDR1 SGDLS, CDR2 YYNGEE. V lost 3 bases and J 0 bases, leaving 16 bases between the germline ends. This CDR3 region has 16 residues. The CDR3 sequence: CASSALGGKGSYEQYF. CDR3 DNA sequence: TGTGCCAGCAGCGCCTTAGGGGGGAAGGGCTCCTACGAGCAGTACTTC.

V gene TRBV30 combines with J gene TRBJ1-1; D is perhaps TRBD1 (5 bases). The CDR3 runs to 12 residues. Germline V gene data show CDR1 as GTSNPN and CDR2 as SVGIG (reference sequence). The V and J ends lost 5 bases and 1 base respectively, with 8 bases between them. CDR3 region: CAWGRANTEAFF. CDR3 in DNA: TGTGCCTGGGGCAGGGCGAACACTGAAGCTTTCTTT.

The chain employs TRBV4-1 and TRBJ2-7; 13 positions match TRBD2. Germline CDR1 is MGHRA and CDR2 is YSYEKL. V shed 3 bases, J shed 7 bases, and the junction held 3 bases outside the gene matches. The CDR3 contains 14 residues. DNA of the CDR3: TGCGCCAGCAGCCAGACTAGCGGGAGGCGGGAGCAGTACTTC. As protein: CASSQTSGRREQYF.

This chain connects TRBV6-5 to TRBJ2-3; D uncertain. The CDR3 extends over 13 amino acids. CDR1 is MNHEY, CDR2 SVGAGI, per germline. Trimming removed 4 bases from V and 0 bases from J, with 5 bases in between. DNA for the CDR3: TGTGCCAGCAGTTCCTCTAGCACAGATACGCAGTATTTT. The encoded protein is CASSSSSTDTQYF.

This clone was recorded once. V gene TRBV28 combines with J gene TRBJ2-2; D might be TRBD1 (5 bases). The CDR3 contains 15 residues. V was pared by 6 bases and J by 1 base, with 12 bases between. Per germline, CDR1 MDHEN and CDR2 SYDVKM. The CDR3 loop is CASSTGDRNTGELFF. The CDR3 nucleotides are TGTGCCAGCAGCACCGGCGACAGGAACACCGGGGAGCTGTTTTTT.

V and J are TRBV11-3 and TRBJ2-1, with a possible D match to TRBD1 (6 bases). Trimming took 4 bases from V and 2 from J, leaving 6 bases between them. The V gene's germline CDR1 is SGHNT and CDR2 YENEEA. The CDR3 loop spans 13 amino acids. The CDR3 bases are TGTGCCAGCAGCTCAGGGGCCTACAATGAGCAGTTCTTC. Amino acid sequence: CASSSGAYNEQFF.

The genes are TRBV10-1 and TRBJ2-5, with D possibly matching TRBD1 (6 bases). Trimming stripped 6 bases from V and 8 bases from J, with 16 bases between. The CDR3 spans 13 residues. Germline V gene lookup returns CDR1 WNHNN and CDR2 SYGVQD (reference sequence). CDR3 sequence (DNA): TGCGCCAGCAGCCCGACAGGACTCGGAACCCAGTACTTC. Its protein product is CASSPTGLGTQYF.

DNA of the CDR3: TGTGCCAGCAGTCGTCGACTAGCGGGACCCGGGGAGCTGTTTTTT. Translating it yields CASSRRLAGPGELFF. This chain connects TRBV27 to TRBJ2-2; the match to TRBD2 covers 11 bases. The CDR3 consists of 15 residues. CDR1 and CDR2 from the germline V gene are MNHEY and SMNVEV (reference sequence). Trimming at V came to 5 bases and at J to 6 bases, leaving 5 bases not matched to a gene.

The chain carries TRBV30 and TRBJ1-5; D perhaps matches TRBD1 (5 bases). Trimming shortened V by 1 base and J by 5 bases, and 12 bases separated the two germline ends. The CDR3 sequence is 14 residues long. Germline CDR1 GTSNPN, CDR2 SVGIG (reference sequence). CDR3 in DNA: TGTGCCTGGAGTGGGCAGGGAGGCTATCAGCCCCAGCATTTT. Its protein is CAWSGQGGYQPQHF.

This clone was counted only a few times. The V gene is TRBV28, the J gene TRBJ1-2; TRBD1 matches at 8 bases. J was trimmed by 4 bases and V by 5 bases; bases with no gene match: 9. The CDR3 loop spans 15 amino acids. From germline, CDR1 is MDHEN and CDR2 SYDVKM. The CDR3 reads CASSPRTGKRYGYTF. For the CDR3, the DNA is TGTGCCAGCAGTCCCCGGACAGGGAAGCGCTATGGCTACACCTTC.

V is TRBV6-9 and J is TRBJ1-1; 8 positions agree with TRBD1. Germline CDR1 is MNHGY and CDR2 is SVAAGI. The CDR3 runs 12 residues. Losses at the gene ends were 8 bases for V and 3 bases for J; bases not matched to a gene: 2. In DNA form, the CDR3 reads TGTGCCAGCCGACAGGGGTACACTGAAGCTTTCTTT. Its protein is CASRQGYTEAFF.

The rearrangement joins TRBV6-6 to TRBJ2-1; 7 nucleotides match TRBD2. Germline CDR1 is MNHNY and CDR2 is SVGAGI (reference sequence). J lost 15 bases, V lost 5 bases, and 7 bases had no gene match. The CDR3 is made up of 11 amino acids. The CDR3 DNA sequence: TGTGCCAGCAGTACAGGACTAGATTTGTTCTTC. Its protein product is CASSTGLDLFF.

This clone has a handful of counts. The chain joins TRBV2 to TRBJ2-1; 7 nucleotides match TRBD2. J lost 4 bases, V lost 3 bases, and 3 bases had no gene match. This CDR3 comprises 14 residues. Per germline, CDR1 SNHLY and CDR2 FYNNEI. The CDR3 spells CASSESLAYNEQFF. The DNA for the CDR3 is TGTGCCAGCAGTGAGTCACTAGCGTACAATGAGCAGTTCTTC.

The chain recombines TRBV5-1 with TRBJ1-6; 9 nucleotides align to TRBD1. The ends lost 4 bases at V and 4 bases at J; junction bases unmatched: 3. The CDR3 contains 15 residues. Germline CDR1 reads SGHRS; CDR2 reads YFSETQ. The DNA of the CDR3 is TGCGCCAGCAGCACGGGACAGGGTTATAATTCACCCCTCCACTTT. Translated: CASSTGQGYNSPLHF.

The V call is TRBV10-3, the J call TRBJ2-3, with 10 bases identical to TRBD2. The CDR3 has 14 residues. J lost 2 bases, V lost 10 bases, and 6 bases had no gene match. Per germline, CDR1 ENHRY and CDR2 SYGVKD. CDR3 residues: CATKREGNTDTQYF. In DNA, the CDR3 is TGTGCCACCAAGCGGGAGGGAAACACAGATACGCAGTATTTT.

The V call is TRBV19, the J call TRBJ2-5, with TRBD1 matching 9 bases. Per the germline V gene, CDR1 is LNHDA and CDR2 is SQIVND (reference sequence). The CDR3 is 13 amino acids. Germline trimming cut 7 bases from V and 4 bases from J; bases unmatched to any gene: 4. In DNA form, the CDR3 reads TGTGCCAGTATAGGGACAGGGATAGAGACCCAGTACTTC. This codes for CASIGTGIETQYF.

CDR3: CASSPGGANLAFF. CDR3 nucleotides: TGTGCCAGCTCACCAGGGGGGGCCAATTTGGCTTTCTTT. The chain employs TRBV18 and TRBJ1-1, with D perhaps TRBD1 (6 bases). CDR3 length: 13 amino acids. The germline V gene encodes CDR1 KGHSH and CDR2 LQKENI. The V end lost 2 bases, the J end lost 11 bases, and 15 bases lay between the germline ends.

The chain couples TRBV6-1 to TRBJ2-7; possible D gene TRBD1, 6 bases. Germline-derived CDR1 and CDR2 are MNHNS and SASEGT. This CDR3 spans 15 amino acids. The germline V and J ends were trimmed by 1 base and 2 bases, with 12 bases remaining between them. The CDR3 sequence is CASSEVPGAPYEQYF. The CDR3 DNA reads TGTGCCAGCAGTGAAGTTCCAGGGGCTCCCTACGAGCAGTACTTC.

The chain recombines TRBV11-2 with TRBJ2-7, with D uncertain. Germline assignment: CDR1 SGHAT and CDR2 FQNNGV. V was shortened by 0 bases and J by 2 bases, with 11 bases between the two germline ends. The CDR3 loop spans 15 amino acids. The CDR3 loop reads CASSLDLGPAYEQYF. The CDR3 DNA is TGTGCCAGCAGCTTAGATTTGGGCCCTGCCTACGAGCAGTACTTC.

Worth noting for this clone: This CDR3 is also generated by other DNA sequences in the sample. The CDR3 bases are TGTGCCAGCAGTTTGGAGGGCGGCACTGAAGCTTTCTTT. Translation gives CASSLEGGTEAFF. The chain employs TRBV27 and TRBJ1-1, with D hard to call. The ends were cut back, 3 bases at V and 4 bases at J, with 9 bases in the middle. This CDR3 has 13 amino acids. CDR1 MNHEY and CDR2 SMNVEV come from the germline V gene (reference sequence).

This sequence joins TRBV27 and TRBJ2-1; D uncertain. Per the germline V gene, CDR1 is MNHEY and CDR2 is SMNVEV (reference sequence). V dropped 3 bases and J dropped 8 bases, with 11 bases sitting between them. The CDR3 length is 13 residues. CDR3 DNA sequence: TGTGCCAGCAGTTTGGCACCTAGGGATGAGCAGTTCTTC. As protein: CASSLAPRDEQFF.

This rearrangement joins TRBV10-1 to TRBJ2-2; a possible D gene is TRBD1 (5 bases). With 0 bases removed from V and 6 bases from J, the gap between germline ends came to 17 bases. The germline V gene has CDR1 WNHNN and CDR2 SYGVQD (reference sequence). The CDR3 sequence is 17 residues long. The CDR3 nucleotides are TGCGCCAGCAGTGAGTCGAAGGGGTGGGGAAGGCCCGGGGAGCTGTTTTTT. This sequence encodes CASSESKGWGRPGELFF.